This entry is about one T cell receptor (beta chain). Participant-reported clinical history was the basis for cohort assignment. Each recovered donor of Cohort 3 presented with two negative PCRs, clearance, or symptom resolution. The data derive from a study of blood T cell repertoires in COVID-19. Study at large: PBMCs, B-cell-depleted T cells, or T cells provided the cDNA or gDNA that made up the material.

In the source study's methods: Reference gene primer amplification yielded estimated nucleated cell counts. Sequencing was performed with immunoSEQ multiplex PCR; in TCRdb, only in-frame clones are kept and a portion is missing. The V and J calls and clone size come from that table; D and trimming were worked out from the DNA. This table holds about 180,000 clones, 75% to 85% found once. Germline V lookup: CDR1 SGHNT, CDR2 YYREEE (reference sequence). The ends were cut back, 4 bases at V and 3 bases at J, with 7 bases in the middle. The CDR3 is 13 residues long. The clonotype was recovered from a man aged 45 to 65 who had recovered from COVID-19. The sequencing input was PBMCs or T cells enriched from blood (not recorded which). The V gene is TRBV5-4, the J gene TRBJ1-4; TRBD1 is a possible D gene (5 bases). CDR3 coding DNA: TGTGCCAGCAGCGCGGGGCCTAATGAAAAACTGTTTTTT. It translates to CASSAGPNEKLFF.